This is a list of T cell receptor beta chains from one sample in a study of cytomegalovirus exposure and HLA in healthy donors. Generated by immunoSEQ multiplex PCR, the TCRdb table keeps only in-frame clones and is missing some. Of under 200,000 clones listed, 12% are singletons. Sequenced input: PBMCs. The source is a man aged 50 or older in good health and CMV-seropositive. The CDR3 runs from the conserved cysteine through the conserved F or W. A D gene is named only where the DNA matches it firmly. Only part of the rows carry a size: once, few, many, or a class if the clone is expanded.

V	D	J	size	DNA	CDR3
TRBV6-5	TRBD1	TRBJ1-5	few	TGTGCCAGCAGACAGGGGGCAGGACAGCCCCAGCATTTT	CASRQGAGQPQHF
TRBV5-1	NA	TRBJ1-4	few	TGCGCCAGCAGCTTGTCGGGGGTTCGAGAAAAACTGTTTTTT	CASSLSGVREKLFF
TRBV4-3	NA	TRBJ2-5	NA	TGCGCCAGCAGCCAAGAAGGGGGTCAATCGGAGACCCAGTACTTC	CASSQEGGQSETQYF
TRBV21-1	NA	TRBJ2-7	few	TGTGCCAGCAGCAACCGCTTGGACAGGCCCCTTGGGGACGAGCAGTACTTC	CASSNRLDRPLGDEQYF
TRBV6-5	TRBD1	TRBJ1-4	NA	TGTGCCAGCAGTTACTCCCCGGGACAGTTTAATGAAAAACTGTTTTTT	CASSYSPGQFNEKLFF
TRBV28	NA	TRBJ1-5	NA	TGTGCCAGCAGGGTAGGGGTTCAGCCCCAGCATTTT	CASRVGVQPQHF
TRBV7-2	TRBD2	TRBJ2-3	few	TGTGCCAGCAGCTCCCGGGGTAGCGGGGCCCGCACAGATACGCGGTATTTT	CASSSRGSGARTDTRYF
TRBV9	TRBD2	TRBJ2-2	NA	TGTGCCAGCAGCGTAGGGGGACTAGCTTCCGGGGAGCTGTTTTTT	CASSVGGLASGELFF
TRBV11-3	NA	TRBJ2-7	NA	TGTGCCAGCAGTCCCGGGTCGGGGGAGCAGTACTTC	CASSPGSGEQYF
TRBV7-3	NA	TRBJ1-1	NA	TGTGCCAGCAGCGGCATACCAGGGGCCACTGAAGCTTTCTTT	CASSGIPGATEAFF
TRBV5-1	NA	TRBJ2-3	NA	TGCGCCAGCAGCTTGGCCGAGGCGGCAGATACGCAGTATTTT	CASSLAEAADTQYF
TRBV7-3	TRBD2	TRBJ2-3	NA	TGTGCCAGCAGCCTCGGGAGGTTAGATACGCAGTATTTT	CASSLGRLDTQYF
TRBV4-3	NA	TRBJ1-4	NA	TGCGCCAGCAGCCAAGATTGGGGGGGGAAACTGTTTTTT	CASSQDWGGKLFF
TRBV5-4	TRBD2	TRBJ2-1	once	TGTGCCAGCAGCCTTGGGACTAGCGGTAGGAGCTCCTACAATGAGCAGTTCTTC	CASSLGTSGRSSYNEQFF
TRBV19	TRBD1	TRBJ1-1	NA	TGTGCCAGTAGTATAGTGACAGGGCTGAACACTGAAGCTTTCTTT	CASSIVTGLNTEAFF
TRBV10-2	TRBD1	TRBJ2-6	few	TGCGCCAGCACCGACAGGGGCTCTGGGGCCAACGTCCTGACTTTC	CASTDRGSGANVLTF
TRBV7-9	TRBD2	TRBJ2-1	NA	TGTGCCAGCAGCTTTGGACTAGCGGGGACGGGGGAGCAGTTCTTC	CASSFGLAGTGEQFF
TRBV4-1	TRBD1	TRBJ1-2	few	TGCGCCAGCAGCCTTACTCCAGGGGGCGATTATGGCTACACCTTC	CASSLTPGGDYGYTF
TRBV9	NA	TRBJ1-1	NA	TGTGCCAGCAGCGTGGGCCTGGAGGAGGTTTGGGACACTGAAGCTTTCTTT	CASSVGLEEVWDTEAFF
TRBV6-5	TRBD1	TRBJ2-2	NA	TGTGCCAGCTGGGACAGGGGCACCGGGGAGCTGTTTTTT	CASWDRGTGELFF
TRBV2	TRBD1	TRBJ2-3	NA	TGTGCCAGCACCTGGACAGGGAGGACAGATACGCAGTATTTT	CASTWTGRTDTQYF
TRBV11-2	NA	TRBJ2-7	few	TGTGCCAGCACCCCTTGGGGGGGGCTCAAGCAGTACTTC	CASTPWGGLKQYF
TRBV2	NA	TRBJ2-2	NA	TGTGCCAGCTTAGGCGGACACCCCGGGGGGGAGCTGTTTTTT	CASLGGHPGGELFF
TRBV5-6	TRBD1	TRBJ1-5	few	TGTGCCAGCAGCTTGCTCCCCCTGGACAGGGCTTGGGAGCAGCCCCAGCATTTT	CASSLLPLDRAWEQPQHF
TRBV13	NA	TRBJ2-7	few	TGTGCCAGCAGCTTAGCGGCGGGAGAGCAGTACTTC	CASSLAAGEQYF
TRBV13	NA	TRBJ1-1	NA	TGTGCCAGCAGCCACGGAGGGAGCACTGAAGCTTTCTTT	CASSHGGSTEAFF
TRBV6-6	NA	TRBJ2-3	NA	TGTGCCAGCAGCCCGGGAGGGGGCCTGTCGAGGACGCAGTATTTT	CASSPGGGLSRTQYF
TRBV7-8	NA	TRBJ2-2	NA	TGTGCCAGCAGCTTGAACAGGGTGGGAACCGGGGAGCTGTTTTTT	CASSLNRVGTGELFF
TRBV6-5	TRBD1	TRBJ1-1	few	TGTGCCAGCAGTTACTCGACAGGGAGCGGCACTGAAGCTTTCTTT	CASSYSTGSGTEAFF
TRBV7-6	TRBD1	TRBJ1-5	NA	TGTGCCAGCAGCTCGACAGGGGGAGGTCAGCCCCAGCATTTT	CASSSTGGGQPQHF
TRBV5-4	TRBD1	TRBJ2-5	few	TGTGCCAGCAGCTCACTTAGGGACAGCCAAGAGACCCAGTACTTC	CASSSLRDSQETQYF
TRBV5-1	TRBD2	TRBJ2-5	few	TGCGCCAGCAAACAAGGGGCCTCTAGCGGGGTGGAGACCCAGTACTTC	CASKQGASSGVETQYF
TRBV5-5	NA	TRBJ1-2	few	TGTGCCAGCAGCTTGGCCGCAGGGACTAACTATGGCTACACCTTC	CASSLAAGTNYGYTF
TRBV7-6	TRBD2	TRBJ2-7	few	TGTGCCAGCAGCCCCTTACTAGCGGGGGGCACCTACGAGCAGTACTTC	CASSPLLAGGTYEQYF
TRBV5-8	NA	TRBJ1-1	few	TGTGCCAGCAGCTTCACAGGGTTGCAGAACACTGAAGCTTTCTTT	CASSFTGLQNTEAFF
TRBV11-3	TRBD2	TRBJ2-5	NA	TGTGCCAGCAGCTTTCCGGGGGGGGAGACCCAGTACTTC	CASSFPGGETQYF
TRBV7-9	NA	TRBJ2-5	NA	TGTGCCAGCTCGGGGGAGGAGACCCAGTACTTC	CASSGEETQYF
TRBV2	TRBD1	TRBJ2-1	NA	TGTGCCAGCAGTGTATGGGACAGGGTGGAGCAGTTCTTC	CASSVWDRVEQFF
TRBV2	NA	TRBJ1-3	NA	TGTGCCAGCAGTGTAGATTCTGGAAACACCATATATTTT	CASSVDSGNTIYF